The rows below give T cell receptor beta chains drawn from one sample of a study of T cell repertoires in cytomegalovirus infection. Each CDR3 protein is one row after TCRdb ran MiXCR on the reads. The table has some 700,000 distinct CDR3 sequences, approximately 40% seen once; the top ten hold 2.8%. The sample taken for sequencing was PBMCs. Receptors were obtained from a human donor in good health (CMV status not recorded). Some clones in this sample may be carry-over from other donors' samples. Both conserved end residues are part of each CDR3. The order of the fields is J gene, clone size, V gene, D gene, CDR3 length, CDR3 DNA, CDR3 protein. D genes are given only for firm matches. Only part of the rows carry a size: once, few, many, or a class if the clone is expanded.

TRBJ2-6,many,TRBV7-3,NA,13,TGTGCCAGCAGCTCTACTGGGGCCAACGTCCTGACTTTC,CASSSTGANVLTF
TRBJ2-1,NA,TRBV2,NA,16,TGTGCCAGCAGTGAAGCGTGGGGACCTTTCTACAATGAGCAGTTCTTC,CASSEAWGPFYNEQFF
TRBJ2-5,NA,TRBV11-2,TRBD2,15,TGTGCCAGCCGCTACGGACTAGCGGGATCGGAGACCCAGTACTTC,CASRYGLAGSETQYF
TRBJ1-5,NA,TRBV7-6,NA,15,TGTGCCAGCAGCTTAGGGTCCGTCCCCAATCAGCCCCAGCATTTT,CASSLGSVPNQPQHF
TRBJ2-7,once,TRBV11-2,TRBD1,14,TGTGCCAGCAGCTCAGCACGGACAGGCTACGAGCAGTACTTC,CASSSARTGYEQYF
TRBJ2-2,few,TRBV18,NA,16,TGTGCCAGCTCACCAGGGCAGACACGAAACACCGGGGAGCTGTTTTTT,CASSPGQTRNTGELFF
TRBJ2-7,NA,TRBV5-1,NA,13,TGCGCCAGCAGCCAGCAGGGACCCCACGAGCAGTACTTC,CASSQQGPHEQYF
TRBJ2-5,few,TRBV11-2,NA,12,TGTGCCAGCAGCCCAGAAGTGGGGACCCAGTACTTC,CASSPEVGTQYF
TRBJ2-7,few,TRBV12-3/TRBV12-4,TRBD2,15,TGTGCCAGCAGTCCGCCTGGACTAGCGGACTACGAGCAGTACTTC,CASSPPGLADYEQYF
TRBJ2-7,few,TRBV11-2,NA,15,TGTGCCAGCAGCTTAGAGTTTAGGAGCTCCTACGAGCAGTACTTC,CASSLEFRSSYEQYF
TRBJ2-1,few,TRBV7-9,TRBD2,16,TGTGCCAGCAGCTTGGCTAGCGGGGGTACCTACAATGAGCAGTTCTTC,CASSLASGGTYNEQFF
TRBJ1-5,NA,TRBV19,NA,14,TGTGCCAGTAGCCAGCCTAGGGGACGGCAGCCCCAGCATTTT,CASSQPRGRQPQHF
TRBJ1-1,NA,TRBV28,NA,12,TGTGCCAGCAGTTCCTACAGGGAGGAAGCTTTCTTT,CASSSYREEAFF
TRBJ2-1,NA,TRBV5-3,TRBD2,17,TGTGCCAGCAGCTTGGAGGTTTCTAGCGGGAACCGAGGAGAGCAGTTCTTC,CASSLEVSSGNRGEQFF
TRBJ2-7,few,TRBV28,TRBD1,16,TGTGCCAGCAGTTTTGGCCGGGACAGGGGGTCCTACGAGCAGTACTTC,CASSFGRDRGSYEQYF